This T cell receptor beta chain was found in a study of OX40 agonist ivuxolimab in advanced cancers. For the wider study: Ivuxolimab was an agonistic, fully human IgG2 monoclonal antibody directed against OX40 (CD134), a costimulatory receptor. Intravenous ivuxolimab was administered to patients every 2 weeks at six dose levels: 0.01, 0.1, 0.3, 1.5, 3 and 10 mg/kg. Of the 50 to 55 patients in dose escalation, 19 had hepatocellular carcinoma, some 15 had melanoma, 9 had renal cell carcinoma and 9 had head and neck cancer. A male proportion of 70% to 90% and a mean age of around 60 years, ranging from roughly 23 to 90, were recorded for the dose-escalation cohort. Patients were allowed to have had prior anti-PD-1, anti-PD-L1 or anti-CTLA-4 therapy, and approximately 40% of the dose-escalation patients had previously received checkpoint inhibitors. Three dose-escalation patients achieved partial responses, one with hepatocellular carcinoma and two with cutaneous melanoma. The point of sequencing TCRbeta in the periphery was to test whether ivuxolimab changed TCR sequence diversity and drove clonal T-cell expansion. The paper describes the monotherapy dose-escalation part (N of about 52 patients) of the phase I trial of ivuxolimab.

The V and J ends are trimmed by 4 bases and 3 bases, leaving 14 bases between them. The germline V gene supplies CDR1 MGHRA and CDR2 YSYEKL. The CDR3 holds 15 amino acids from the cysteine to the phenylalanine. The only DNA kept is the CDR3, 45 bases in frame from the first base. To sequence the TCRbeta CDR3 region, genomic DNA was isolated from the sorted cells. The immunoSEQ Assay was used for sequencing of TCRbeta CDR3 regions. The immuneACCESS repertoire file appears here via TCRdb, limited to in-frame rearrangements. These files lack a portion of the clones; in checked studies, under half of the deficit traces to unresolved V genes, and the cause of the others is not known. The table for this sample lists roughly 41,000 clones; roughly 85% of them were counted only once. Roughly three fifths of the sample is in the top ten clones. About this clone: This clone's antigen is unknown. No base quality values were provided; no much bigger clone lies one nucleotide off.

What the authors observed across the whole study: The antigen specificity of the peripheral T cells that underwent clonal expansion was not determined. At doses of 0.1 to 3.0 mg/kg, clonal expansion of both CD4+ and CD8+ T cells in blood was seen between baseline and week 6. In partial responders in the 0.1-3.0 mg/kg groups, normalized peripheral clonal expansion was found to be among the lowest, especially among CD8+ T cells. After ivuxolimab, more expanded clones were found on average in CD8+ T cells than in CD4+ T cells. Low levels of normalized T-cell clonal expansion were also seen in some patients who did not respond.

The trial excluded patients who had a history of autoimmune disease or who were on systemic immunosuppression. Peripheral blood for TCR sequencing was collected from all dose cohorts at baseline, on cycle 4 day 1, and on cycle 7 day 1. The samples were taken from a phase I, first-in-human, multicenter, open-label dose-escalation trial of ivuxolimab. Adults with locally advanced or metastatic head and neck squamous cell, hepatocellular, melanoma or renal cell carcinoma were enrolled in the trial. CD4+ and CD8+ T cells were sorted separately from peripheral blood before TCR sequencing. The TCR sequence derives from an adult with an advanced solid tumor such as melanoma, head and neck, liver or kidney cancer. The specimen comprised CD4+ or CD8+ T cells sorted from blood, sampled in a trial of the OX40 agonist ivuxolimab. This receptor chain uses TRBV4-1 and TRBJ2-3, with no confidently assigned D gene. The DNA sequence follows: TGCGCCAGCAGCCGGGGATCTGGCACAACAGATACGCAGTATTTT. It translates as CASSRGSGTTDTQYF.